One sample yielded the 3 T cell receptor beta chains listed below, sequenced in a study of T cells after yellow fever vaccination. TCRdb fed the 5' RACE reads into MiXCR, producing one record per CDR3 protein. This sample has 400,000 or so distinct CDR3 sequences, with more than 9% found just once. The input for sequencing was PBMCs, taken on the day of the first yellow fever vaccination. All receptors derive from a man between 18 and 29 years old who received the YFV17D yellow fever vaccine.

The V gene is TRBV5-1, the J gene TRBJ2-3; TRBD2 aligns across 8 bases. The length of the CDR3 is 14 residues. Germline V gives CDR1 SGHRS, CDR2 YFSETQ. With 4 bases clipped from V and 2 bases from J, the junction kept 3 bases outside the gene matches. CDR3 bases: TGCGCCAGCAGCATAGCGGGGTTCACAGATACGCAGTATTTT. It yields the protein CASSIAGFTDTQYF.

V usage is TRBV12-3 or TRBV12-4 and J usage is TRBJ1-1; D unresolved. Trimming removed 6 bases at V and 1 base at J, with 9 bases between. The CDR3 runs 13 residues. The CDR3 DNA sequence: TGTGCCAGCAGGCGTCGACAGAACACTGAAGCTTTCTTT. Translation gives CASRRRQNTEAFF.

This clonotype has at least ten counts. This CDR3 reads CASSPGQGAIGYGYTF. CDR3 nucleotide sequence: TGTGCCAGCAGCCCCGGACAGGGGGCCATCGGCTATGGCTACACCTTC. The genes are TRBV12-3 or TRBV12-4 and TRBJ1-2; TRBD1 matches 11 bases. The CDR3 is 16 residues long. The V and J ends lost 6 bases and 4 bases, in that order; junction bases with no gene match: 10.